These 12 T cell receptor beta chains originate from one sample sequenced in a study of vaccination effects on CD4 cells after COVID-19 (dated by TCRdb to the early 2020s). To identify antigen-specific CD4+ T cell clonotypes by their expansion, the ViraFEST assay first stimulated PBMC with viral peptide pools and then applied TCR sequencing. After 10 to 11 days of culture, CD4+ T cells were isolated with the EasySep CD4+ T cell isolation kit. Negative nucleocapsid antibody results before and after vaccination confirmed that the healthy vaccine recipients had no prior SARS-CoV-2 infection. Library prep was done by the immunoSEQ multiplex PCR assay. In its TCRdb copy, this immuneACCESS table keeps in-frame sequences only and misses some clones. Where compared with another copy, unresolved V genes explain less than half of these, and the others have no known cause. In all, the sample holds more than 20,000 clones, and under 75% of those were seen once. The ten largest account for around 13% of the sample.

These TCRs are of unknown antigen specificity. The input for sequencing was CD4+ T cells from PBMCs cultured with HCoV-OC43 spike peptides, taken before COVID-19 vaccination. Sample cell subset or site, as interpreted from the label and publication: HCoV-OC43 spike overlapping peptide pool stimulation. These receptors all stem from a human donor who received a COVID-19 vaccine.

The V gene is TRBV11-2, the J gene TRBJ1-1; D is perhaps TRBD1 (6 bases). V lost 3 bases and J 5 bases, leaving 10 bases between the germline ends. In germline, CDR1 is SGHAT, CDR2 FQNNGV. The CDR3 loop spans 13 amino acids. This chain's CDR3 is CASSLGGRTEAFF. DNA for the CDR3: TGTGCCAGCAGCTTGGGGGGCCGGACTGAAGCTTTCTTT. Filled out from reference TRBV11-2 and TRBJ1-1, the complete variable domain reads EAGVAQSPRYKIIEKRQSVAFWCNPISGHATLYWYQQILGQGPKLLIQFQNNGVVDDSQLPKDRFSAERLKGVDSTLKIQPAKLEDSAVYLCASSLGGRTEAFFGQGTRLTVV.

The genes are TRBV5-4 and TRBJ2-5; D is ambiguous. The CDR3 is 13 amino acids. Deletions cut 0 bases from V and 1 base from J, with 4 bases between. Germline-derived CDR1 and CDR2 are SGHNT and YYREEE (reference sequence). CDR3 sequence (DNA): TGTGCCAGCAGCTTGGCTTTCCAAGAGACCCAGTACTTC. Encoded protein: CASSLAFQETQYF.

The J gene is TRBJ1-2, the V gene TRBV6-1; D call uncertain. This CDR3 has 13 amino acids. Trimming cost V 1 base and J 8 bases, with 11 bases left between them. Per germline, CDR1 MNHNS and CDR2 SASEGT. CDR3 amino acids: CASSEEPPGGYTF. CDR3 DNA sequence: TGTGCCAGCAGTGAAGAGCCGCCCGGGGGCTACACCTTC.

The chain uses TRBV18 and TRBJ1-1, with D maybe TRBD1 (5 bases). V lost 2 bases, J lost 7 bases, and 20 bases lay in between. Germline V lookup: CDR1 KGHSH, CDR2 LQKENI. CDR3 length equals 16 residues. The CDR3 nucleotides are TGTGCCAGCTCACCAATTTGGGACGCAAAAACCATTGAAGCTTTCTTT. Translating it yields CASSPIWDAKTIEAFF.

The rearrangement joins TRBV4-1 to TRBJ2-5, with unresolved D. CDR3 length: 16 amino acids. The V gene's germline CDR1 is MGHRA and CDR2 YSYEKL. Trimming cost V 5 bases and J 4 bases, with 20 bases left between them. The CDR3 DNA reads as TGCGCCAGCAGCGGGTCGACCATATTGGGGTTAGAGACCCAGTACTTC. It is translated as CASSGSTILGLETQYF.

The CDR3 region is CASSEIASGGSPSYEQYF. The DNA for the CDR3 is TGCGCCAGCAGTGAGATCGCTAGCGGGGGCTCCCCAAGCTACGAGCAGTACTTC. This chain connects TRBV10-2 to TRBJ2-7, with 10 bases fitting TRBD2. J gave up 3 bases and V 2 bases, and 13 bases lay outside the gene matches. The length of the CDR3 is 18 residues. Germline CDR1 reads WSHSY; CDR2 reads SAAADI.

This clone was observed a single time. This chain joins TRBV5-1 and TRBJ1-2, with 8 bases fitting TRBD1. The germline CDR1 and CDR2 sequences are SGHRS and YFSETQ. The J segment lost 2 bases and the V segment lost 1 base, leaving 4 bases of the junction unmatched. The CDR3 runs 15 residues. Here the CDR3 DNA reads TGCGCCAGCAGCTTGAACAGGGGGTCGAACTATGGCTACACCTTC. Amino acid sequence: CASSLNRGSNYGYTF.

The V and J genes are TRBV6-5 and TRBJ2-1; D is uncertain. Trimming shortened V by 5 bases and J by 6 bases, and 5 bases separated the two germline ends. The germline V gene has CDR1 MNHEY and CDR2 SVGAGI. The CDR3 is 11 residues long. CDR3 amino acids: CASSNSNEQFF. The CDR3 DNA reads TGTGCCAGCAGTAACAGCAATGAGCAGTTCTTC.

This clone was detected only once. The V call is TRBV19, the J call TRBJ1-2, with 7 bases matching TRBD1. The CDR3 contains 15 residues. Germline V gives CDR1 LNHDA, CDR2 SQIVND (reference sequence). V trimming: 4 bases; J trimming: 0 bases; junction bases outside the gene matches: 5. DNA of the CDR3: TGTGCCAGTAGTACCCGGGACAGCGCTAACTATGGCTACACCTTC. As protein: CASSTRDSANYGYTF.

This chain uses TRBV6-5 with TRBJ1-1; 8 bases line up with TRBD1. The length of the CDR3 is 15 residues. V shed 5 bases, J shed 2 bases, and the junction held 7 bases outside the gene matches. Germline-derived CDR1 and CDR2 are MNHEY and SVGAGI. CDR3 bases: TGTGCCAGCAGTCAGGGGGACAGGCGAAACACTGAAGCTTTCTTT. Amino acids: CASSQGDRRNTEAFF.

This CDR3 is CASRPTLAGGEAGSYNEQFF. For the CDR3, the DNA is TGTGCCAGCAGGCCGACGTTAGCGGGGGGAGAGGCAGGGTCCTACAATGAGCAGTTCTTC. The V gene is TRBV3-1 (or the pseudogene TRBV3-2), the J gene TRBJ2-1; 10 bases agree with TRBD2. Per germline, CDR1 LGHDT and CDR2 YNNKEL (reference sequence). V lost 6 bases, J lost 1 base, and 18 bases stayed unmatched. CDR3 length: 20 residues.

This sequence joins TRBV6-5 and TRBJ1-2, with 9 bases identical to TRBD1. The V gene end was trimmed by 7 bases and the J gene end by 2 bases; junction bases not matched to a gene: 8. Germline CDR1 and CDR2: MNHEY and SVGAGI. This CDR3 is 15 amino acids long. CDR3 protein: CASTSPGQGNYGYTF. The CDR3 region has the DNA TGTGCCAGCACCAGCCCGGGACAGGGAAACTATGGCTACACCTTC.